This entry is about one TCR beta chain. The record originates from a study of T-cell reconstitution after alpha-beta-depleted transplantation in children. There are 15 residues in the CDR3. The germline V gene encodes CDR1 SGHRS and CDR2 YFSETQ. V lost 0 bases, J lost 7 bases, and 4 bases stayed unmatched. Preparation of the TCRbeta library involved a method that used unique molecular identifiers. MiXCR, applied by TCRdb to the PCR reads, yields one record per CDR3 protein. The sample includes hundreds of thousands of distinct CDR3 sequences, about a tenth seen only once; the top ten take 5% to 7%. The source is a human donor who donated a stem cell graft to a child with acute lymphoblastic leukemia. The chain is built from TRBV5-1 and TRBJ1-6, with TRBD1 matching 7 bases. The source was PBMCs from the stem cell graft donor, collected from the stem cell graft. Here the CDR3 DNA reads TGCGCCAGCAGCTTGGAGGCAGGGGGAAATTCACCCCTCCACTTT. Translated: CASSLEAGGNSPLHF. The variable domain in full, with the rest retrieved from reference TRBV5-1 and TRBJ1-6, is KAGVTQTPRYLIKTRGQQVTLSCSPISGHRSVSWYQQTPGQGLQFLFEYFSETQRNKGNFPGRFSGRQFSNSRSEMNVSTLELGDSALYLCASSLEAGGNSPLHFGNGTRLTVT.